This TCR beta chain was sequenced in a study of blood T cells in healthy people across ages. This clonotype occurred many times. Its antigen remains unidentified. Looked up from germline, CDR1 is SGHTA and CDR2 is FQGNSA. Losses at the gene ends were 0 bases for V and 3 bases for J; bases not matched to a gene: 3. This CDR3 contains 15 residues. A second PCR, run for about 7 to 12 cycles, used a sample-barcoded 5' primer plus a J-beta primer mix. TCRdb independently ran MiXCR on the 5' RACE reads; one entry per CDR3 protein. The table records some 1.7 million distinct CDR3 sequences, 28% of them present only once. Donors were healthy Caucasian individuals from Russia aged roughly 6 to 90. Isolation of PBMCs gave at least 7 million cells per sample. Per sample, at least 6 micrograms of total RNA were extracted. Study observations and caveats: Not knowing donor CMV status may have confounded expanded clonotype changes.

The TCR was taken from a woman younger than 45 in good health. Sequences were obtained from blood. This chain links TRBV7-2 with TRBJ2-7; 9 bases map to TRBD1. The CDR3 nucleotides are TGTGCCAGCAGCTTAGCTGGGACAGGGTACTACGAGCAGTACTTC. Residues: CASSLAGTGYYEQYF.